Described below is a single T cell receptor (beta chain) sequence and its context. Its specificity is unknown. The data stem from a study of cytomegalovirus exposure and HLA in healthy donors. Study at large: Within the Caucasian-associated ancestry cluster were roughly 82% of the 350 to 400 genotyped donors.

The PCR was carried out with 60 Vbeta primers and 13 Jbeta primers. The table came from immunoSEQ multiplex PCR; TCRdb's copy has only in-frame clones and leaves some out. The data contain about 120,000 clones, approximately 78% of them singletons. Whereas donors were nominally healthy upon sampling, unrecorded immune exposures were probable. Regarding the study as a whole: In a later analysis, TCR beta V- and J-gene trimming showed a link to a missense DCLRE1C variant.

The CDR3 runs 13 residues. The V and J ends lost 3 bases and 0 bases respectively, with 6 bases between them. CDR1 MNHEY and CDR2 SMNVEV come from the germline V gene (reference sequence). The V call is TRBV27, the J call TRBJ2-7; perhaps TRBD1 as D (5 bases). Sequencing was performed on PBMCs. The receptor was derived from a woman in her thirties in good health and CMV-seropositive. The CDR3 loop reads CASSFQGSYEQYF. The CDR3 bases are TGTGCCAGCAGTTTCCAGGGCTCCTACGAGCAGTACTTC.